This T cell receptor beta chain was identified in a study of tumor-infiltrating lymphocytes in primary liver carcinoma. Study overall: Patients included men and women of 30 to 69 years.

Many counts were recorded for this clonotype. Using a constant-region primer together with ProtoScript II reverse transcriptase, TCR beta cDNA was made from around 0.55 ug of total RNA. Libraries of TCR beta came from three nested multiplex PCR rounds with slightly modified ARM-PCR. The study ran its first two PCR rounds for roughly 11 cycles each, using TRBV1-TRBV30 forward primers and a C-beta reverse primer. A single record per CDR3 protein comes from TCRdb applying MiXCR to the multiplex PCR reads. In the table there are approximately 330,000 distinct CDR3 sequences, 65% of which are singletons. V lost 6 bases to trimming and J lost 4 bases, with 7 bases between them. Per the germline V gene, CDR1 is SQVTM and CDR2 is ANQGSEA. The CDR3 has 12 residues. Unsorted whole blood supplied the blood RNA, and germline DNA was isolated too.

Material for sequencing was peripheral blood. The origin of this receptor is a man in his forties or fifties with primary liver carcinoma and hepatitis B virus infection. This chain uses TRBV29-1 with TRBJ2-6; the D is unclear. CDR3 DNA: TGCAGCGTGGCGTGGGGGGCCAACGTCCTGACTTTC. Encoded protein: CSVAWGANVLTF.